The TCR beta chain under discussion was sequenced for a study of identical twins. Study-level results: Abundant beta clonotypes from cord blood had fewer insertions, unlike memory repertoires, which showed none.

As regards this clonotype: As yet, its antigen is unknown. A single base separates this from a much larger clone, so it may be a read error.

The CDR3 covers 15 residues. Per the germline V gene, CDR1 is DFQATT and CDR2 is SNEGSKA (reference sequence). Using its own MiXCR run on the 5' RACE reads, TCRdb lists one record per CDR3 protein. The sample lists approximately 600,000 distinct CDR3 sequences, approximately 9.6% occurring once. This sample also belongs to another study, concerning yellow fever vaccine responses in identical twins.

This chain joins TRBV20-1 and TRBJ2-7; TRBD2 aligns across 7 bases. The TCR comes from a woman between 18 and 29 years old in good health. Sequences were obtained from PBMCs. The CDR3, as DNA: TGCTGTGCTATTTTCGGGGGGTATAGCTCCTACGAGCAGTACTTC. Encoded protein: CCAIFGGYSSYEQYF.